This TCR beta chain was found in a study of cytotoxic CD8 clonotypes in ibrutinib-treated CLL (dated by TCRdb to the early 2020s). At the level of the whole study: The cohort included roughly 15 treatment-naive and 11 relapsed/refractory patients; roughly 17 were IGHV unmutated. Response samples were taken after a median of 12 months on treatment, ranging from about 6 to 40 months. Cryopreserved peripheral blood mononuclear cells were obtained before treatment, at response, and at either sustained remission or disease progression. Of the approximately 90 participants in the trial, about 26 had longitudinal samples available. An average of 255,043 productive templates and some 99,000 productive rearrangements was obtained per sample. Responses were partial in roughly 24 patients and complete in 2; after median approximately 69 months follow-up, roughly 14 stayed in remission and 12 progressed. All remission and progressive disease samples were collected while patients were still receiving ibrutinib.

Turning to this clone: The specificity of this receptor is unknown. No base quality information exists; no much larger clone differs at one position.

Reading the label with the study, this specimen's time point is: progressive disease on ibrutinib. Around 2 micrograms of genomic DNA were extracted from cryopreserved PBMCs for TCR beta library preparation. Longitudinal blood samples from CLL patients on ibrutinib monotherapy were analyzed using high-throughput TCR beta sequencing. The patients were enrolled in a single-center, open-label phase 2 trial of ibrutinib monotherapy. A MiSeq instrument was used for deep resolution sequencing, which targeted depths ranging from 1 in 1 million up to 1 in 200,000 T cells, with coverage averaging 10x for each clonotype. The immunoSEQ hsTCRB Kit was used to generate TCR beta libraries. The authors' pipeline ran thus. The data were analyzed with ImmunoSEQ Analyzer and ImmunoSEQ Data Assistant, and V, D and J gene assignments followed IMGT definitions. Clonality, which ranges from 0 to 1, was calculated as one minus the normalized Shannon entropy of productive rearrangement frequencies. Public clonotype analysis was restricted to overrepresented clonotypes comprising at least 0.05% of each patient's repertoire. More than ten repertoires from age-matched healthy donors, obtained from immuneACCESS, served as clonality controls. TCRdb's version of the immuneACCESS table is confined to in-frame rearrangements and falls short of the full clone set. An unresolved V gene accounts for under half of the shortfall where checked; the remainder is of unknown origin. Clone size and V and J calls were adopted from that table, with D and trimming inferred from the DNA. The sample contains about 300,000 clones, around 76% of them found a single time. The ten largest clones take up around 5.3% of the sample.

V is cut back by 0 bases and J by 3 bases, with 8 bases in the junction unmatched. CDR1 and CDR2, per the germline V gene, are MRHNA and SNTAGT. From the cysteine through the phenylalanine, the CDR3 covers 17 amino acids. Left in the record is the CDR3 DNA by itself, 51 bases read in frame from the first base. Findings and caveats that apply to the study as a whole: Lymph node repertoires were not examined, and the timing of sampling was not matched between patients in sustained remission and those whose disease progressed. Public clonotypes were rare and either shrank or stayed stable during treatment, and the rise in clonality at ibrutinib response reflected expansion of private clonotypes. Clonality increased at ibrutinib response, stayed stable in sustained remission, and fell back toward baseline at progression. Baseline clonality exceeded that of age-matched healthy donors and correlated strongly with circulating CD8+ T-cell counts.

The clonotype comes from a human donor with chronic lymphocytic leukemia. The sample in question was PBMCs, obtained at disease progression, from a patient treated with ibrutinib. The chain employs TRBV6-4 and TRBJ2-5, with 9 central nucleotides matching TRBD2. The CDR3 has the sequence CASSDSGIAGVEETQYF. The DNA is TGTGCCAGCAGTGACTCAGGTATAGCGGGGGTTGAAGAGACCCAGTACTTC.